What follows are 5 T cell receptor beta chains derived from one specimen sequenced in a study of T cell changes during pregnancy in multiple sclerosis. This table comes from immunoSEQ multiplex PCR, and its TCRdb copy is limited to in-frame clones, with some not included. The sample lists more than 65,000 clones, over 90% seen once, with about 1.2% in the top ten. Specimen: peripheral blood, collected in the second trimester of pregnancy. The receptors stem from a female donor with multiple sclerosis, enrolled in a pregnancy study.

The J gene is TRBJ2-5, the V gene TRBV5-1, with 8 nucleotides matching TRBD2. CDR1 and CDR2 from the germline V gene are SGHRS and YFSETQ. V lost 0 bases to trimming and J lost 5 bases; unmatched junction nucleotides: 21. CDR3 length: 20 amino acids. As DNA, the CDR3 is TGCGCCAGCAGCTTGGCCCCTCTTAGCGGGAACGGGCCGCTTTGGGAGACCCAGTACTTC. This translates into CASSLAPLSGNGPLWETQYF.

The sample holds one count of this clone. The genes are TRBV9 and TRBJ2-1; 7 bases are shared with TRBD2. Trimming removed 3 bases from V and 12 bases from J; junction bases left unmatched: 12. The CDR3 is 14 amino acids. Germline-derived CDR1 and CDR2 are SGDLS and YYNGEE. CDR3 sequence (DNA): TGTGCCAGCAGCGATACACCCTCACTAGCGCCGCAGTTCTTC. The encoded protein is CASSDTPSLAPQFF. The full variable domain, completed using reference TRBV9 and TRBJ2-1, is DSGVTQTPKHLITATGQRVTLRCSPRSGDLSVYWYQQSLDQGLQFLIQYYNGEERAKGNILERFSAQQFPDLHSELNLSSLELGDSALYFCASSDTPSLAPQFFGPGTRLTVL.

The chain joins TRBV4-1 to TRBJ2-1; the match to TRBD2 covers 10 bases. This CDR3 has 21 residues. Trimming removed 4 bases from V and 10 bases from J; junction bases left unmatched: 28. The germline gives CDR1 MGHRA, CDR2 YSYEKL. CDR3 nucleotides: TGCGCCAGCAGCCTTGGAATGAAAGGGGTTCGGACTAGCGGAGGTATCCGGGAGCAGTTCTTC. Residues: CASSLGMKGVRTSGGIREQFF.

The genes are TRBV7-9 and TRBJ2-5; a possible D gene is TRBD2 (5 bases). This CDR3 is 13 amino acids long. V was trimmed by 0 bases and J by 8 bases, leaving 10 bases between them. Germline assignment: CDR1 SEHNR and CDR2 FQNEAQ (reference sequence). The CDR3 loop is CASSLANDYTQYF. The CDR3 nucleotides read TGTGCCAGCAGCTTAGCCAACGACTACACCCAGTACTTC.

The rearrangement uses TRBV6-5 and TRBJ2-2, with D hard to call. The germline V gene has CDR1 MNHEY and CDR2 SVGAGI. This CDR3 comprises 14 residues. Trimming removed 5 bases from V and 6 bases from J, with 13 bases in between. CDR3 in amino acids: CASSPRADAGELFF. The DNA of the CDR3 is TGTGCCAGCAGTCCCCGAGCTGATGCCGGGGAGCTGTTTTTT.